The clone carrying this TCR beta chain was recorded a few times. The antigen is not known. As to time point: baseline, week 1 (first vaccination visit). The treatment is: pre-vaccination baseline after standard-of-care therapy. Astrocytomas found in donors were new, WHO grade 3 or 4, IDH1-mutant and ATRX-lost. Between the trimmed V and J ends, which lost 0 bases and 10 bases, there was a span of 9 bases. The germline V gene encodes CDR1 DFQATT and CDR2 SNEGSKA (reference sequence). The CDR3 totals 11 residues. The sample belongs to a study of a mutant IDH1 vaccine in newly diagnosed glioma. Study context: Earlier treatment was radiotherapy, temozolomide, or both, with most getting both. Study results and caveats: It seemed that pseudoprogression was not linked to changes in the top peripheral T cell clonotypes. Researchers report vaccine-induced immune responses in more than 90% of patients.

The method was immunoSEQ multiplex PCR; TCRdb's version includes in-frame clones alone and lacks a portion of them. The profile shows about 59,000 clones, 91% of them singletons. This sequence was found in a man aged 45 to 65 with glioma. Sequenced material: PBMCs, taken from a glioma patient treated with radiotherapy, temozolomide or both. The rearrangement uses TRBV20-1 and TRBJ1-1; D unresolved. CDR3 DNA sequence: TGCAGTGCTAGAGATCTCAGGAGAGCTTTCTTT. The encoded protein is CSARDLRRAFF.